This record covers a single TCR beta chain. Its specificity is unknown. The data stem from a study of blood T cells in healthy people across ages. Each sample used at least 6.5 million PBMCs. RNA extraction gave at least 5.5 micrograms of total RNA per sample. Using a J-beta primer mix together with a sample-barcoded 5' primer, a second PCR was run for roughly 7 to 11 cycles. Each sample yielded at least 2.5 million CDR3-containing paired-end reads. Each CDR3 protein gets one entry after TCRdb re-called the 5' RACE reads with MiXCR. This table has around 620,000 distinct CDR3 sequences, roughly a quarter appearing once. Germline V gene sequence: CDR1 SNHLY, CDR2 FYNNEI. CDR3 length: 13 residues. Trimming cost V 10 bases and J 8 bases; bases outside gene matches: 8. Study-wide findings and caveats: Older age went with lower TCR beta diversity per million T cells, in a roughly linear way.

The sample taken for sequencing was blood. This chain links TRBV2 with TRBJ2-1; 10 positions match TRBD1. The source is a woman aged 70-85 years in good health. CDR3 coding DNA: TGTGCCACCTCGGGACAGGGGTTCGATGAGCAGTTCTTC. It encodes CATSGQGFDEQFF.